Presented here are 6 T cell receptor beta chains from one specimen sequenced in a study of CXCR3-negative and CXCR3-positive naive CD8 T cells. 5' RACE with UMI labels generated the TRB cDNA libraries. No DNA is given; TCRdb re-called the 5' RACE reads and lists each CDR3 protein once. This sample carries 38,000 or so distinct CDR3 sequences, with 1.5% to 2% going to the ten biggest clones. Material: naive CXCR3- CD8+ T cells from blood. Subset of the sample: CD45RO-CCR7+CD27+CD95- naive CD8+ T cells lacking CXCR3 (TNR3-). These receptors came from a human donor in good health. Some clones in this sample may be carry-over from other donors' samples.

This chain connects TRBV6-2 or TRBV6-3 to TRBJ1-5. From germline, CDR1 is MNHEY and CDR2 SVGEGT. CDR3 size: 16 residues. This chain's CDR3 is CASSYLGGPLDGPQHF.

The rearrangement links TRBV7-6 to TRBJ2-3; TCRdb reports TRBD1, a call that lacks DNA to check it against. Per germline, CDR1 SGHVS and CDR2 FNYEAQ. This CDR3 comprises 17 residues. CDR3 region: CASSLVQGGGYTDTQYF.

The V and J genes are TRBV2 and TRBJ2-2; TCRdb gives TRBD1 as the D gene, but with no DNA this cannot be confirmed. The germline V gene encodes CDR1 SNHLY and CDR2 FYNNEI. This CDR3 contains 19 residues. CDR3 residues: CASSERFRDRSTNTGELFF.

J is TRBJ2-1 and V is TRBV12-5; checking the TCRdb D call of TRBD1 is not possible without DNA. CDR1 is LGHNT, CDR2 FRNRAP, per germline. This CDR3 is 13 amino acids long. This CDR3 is CASGLVLGGEQFF. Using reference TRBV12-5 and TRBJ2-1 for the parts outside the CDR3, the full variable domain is DARVTQTPRHKVTEMGQEVTMRCQPILGHNTVFWYRQTMMQGLELLAYFRNRAPLDDSGMPKDRFSAEMPDATLATLKIQPSEPRDSAVYFCASGLVLGGEQFFGPGTRLTVL.

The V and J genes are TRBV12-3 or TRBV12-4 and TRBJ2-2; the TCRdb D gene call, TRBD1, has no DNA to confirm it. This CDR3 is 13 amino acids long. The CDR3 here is CASPQGATGELFF.

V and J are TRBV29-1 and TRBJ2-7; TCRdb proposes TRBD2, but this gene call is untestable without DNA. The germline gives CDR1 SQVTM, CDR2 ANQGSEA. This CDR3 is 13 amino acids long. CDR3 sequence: CSAQEGRNYEQYF.